The rows below give T cell receptor beta chains drawn from one sample of a study of cytomegalovirus exposure and HLA in healthy donors. Produced via immunoSEQ multiplex PCR; TCRdb's table is partial and in-frame only. The table lists 150,000 or so clones, about 70% of them singletons. The material sequenced was PBMCs. Receptors were obtained from a male donor in good health and CMV-seronegative. CDR3s include the opening cysteine and the closing phenylalanine or tryptophan. A D gene is named only where the DNA matches it firmly. Clone size is shown for a subset of rows, as once, few, many or a class of expanded clone.

TRBV4-1	TRBJ1-2	.	.	CASSQFEDYGYTF	TGCGCCAGCAGCCAGTTTGAGGACTATGGCTACACCTTC
TRBV29-1	TRBJ2-1	.	.	CSVTLAVYNEQFF	TGCAGCGTTACACTAGCAGTCTACAATGAGCAGTTCTTC
TRBV4-1	TRBJ2-7	TRBD1	.	CASSQERDRGTYEQYF	TGCGCCAGCAGCCAAGAGAGAGACAGGGGGACCTACGAGCAGTACTTC
TRBV7-6	TRBJ1-1	.	.	CASSLTEGFGTEAFF	TGTGCCAGCAGCTTAACGGAGGGGTTTGGCACTGAAGCTTTCTTT
TRBV7-6	TRBJ2-1	TRBD2	.	CASSPAQGAGVHNEQFF	TGTGCCAGCAGCCCGGCCCAGGGAGCGGGAGTACACAATGAGCAGTTCTTC
TRBV7-2	TRBJ2-2	.	.	CASGPVGSGTNTGELFF	TGTGCCAGCGGGCCGGTAGGGTCAGGGACTAACACCGGGGAGCTGTTTTTT
TRBV27	TRBJ2-3	.	.	CASRFGLGQYF	TGTGCCAGCCGTTTTGGGCTGGGGCAGTATTTT
TRBV5-1	TRBJ2-5	TRBD1	.	CASSLSSGGGETQYF	TGCGCCAGCAGCTTGTCGTCAGGGGGCGGGGAGACCCAGTACTTC
TRBV5-1	TRBJ2-2	.	few	CASSLSVGRSTGELFF	TGCGCCAGCAGCTTGAGTGTGGGGCGAAGCACCGGGGAGCTGTTTTTT
TRBV7-2	TRBJ2-7	TRBD1	few	CASSEQGTYEQYF	TGTGCCAGCAGCGAACAGGGGACCTACGAGCAGTACTTC
TRBV7-9	TRBJ2-5	TRBD2	.	CASSLGLAGRAVETQYF	TGTGCCAGCAGCTTAGGACTAGCGGGCCGCGCTGTGGAGACCCAGTACTTC
TRBV11-1	TRBJ2-7	TRBD1	.	CASSGQGISYEQYF	TGTGCCAGCAGTGGACAGGGGATTTCCTACGAGCAGTACTTC
TRBV2	TRBJ2-7	.	.	CASSPGSSYEQYF	TGTGCCAGCAGCCCAGGGTCTTCCTACGAGCAGTACTTC
TRBV7-9	TRBJ1-2	.	.	CSSSSLRGGYTF	TGTTCCAGCAGCTCCCTAAGGGGTGGCTACACCTTC
TRBV5-1	TRBJ2-3	TRBD2	few	CASRSGLAGAGDTQYF	TGCGCCAGCAGATCGGGACTAGCGGGGGCCGGAGATACGCAGTATTTT
TRBV10-3	TRBJ1-1	.	.	CAIGQENTEAFF	TGTGCCATCGGACAAGAGAACACTGAAGCTTTCTTT
TRBV5-1	TRBJ1-4	.	.	CASRLQTTNEKLFF	TGCGCCAGCAGGTTACAGACAACTAATGAAAAACTGTTTTTT
TRBV28	TRBJ1-2	TRBD1	.	CASSPRGQGSYGYTF	TGTGCCAGCAGCCCTCGTGGACAGGGATCGTATGGCTACACCTTC
TRBV6-5	TRBJ2-1	.	.	CASSLSGRSYNEQFF	TGTGCCAGCAGTTTGAGCGGGCGCTCCTACAATGAGCAGTTCTTC
TRBV11-2	TRBJ1-3	.	.	CASSLDQRDTIYF	TGTGCCAGCAGCTTAGATCAACGGGACACCATATATTTT
TRBV18	TRBJ2-2	TRBD1	.	CASSPPGQGANTGELFF	TGTGCCAGCTCACCACCCGGGCAGGGGGCGAACACCGGGGAGCTGTTTTTT
TRBV9	TRBJ2-1	.	.	CASSVVGDKANEQFF	TGTGCCAGCAGCGTAGTCGGGGACAAGGCCAATGAGCAGTTCTTC
TRBV15	TRBJ2-1	.	.	CATSRGYDRYENEQFF	TGTGCCACCAGCAGAGGGTATGACAGGTATGAAAATGAGCAGTTCTTC
TRBV19	TRBJ2-7	.	.	CASSISPRNYEQYF	TGTGCCAGTAGTATAAGTCCCAGGAACTACGAGCAGTACTTC
TRBV14	TRBJ2-4	.	.	CASSQDLAGNIQYF	TGTGCCAGCAGCCAAGATCTAGCCGGCAACATTCAGTACTTC
TRBV11-2	TRBJ1-3	.	once	CASSLGGAGNTIYF	TGTGCCAGCAGCTTGGGGGGAGCTGGAAACACCATATATTTT
TRBV15	TRBJ2-7	TRBD1	.	CATSRARFTGDEQYF	TGTGCCACCAGCAGAGCCCGCTTTACAGGGGACGAGCAGTACTTC
TRBV7-2	TRBJ2-3	.	.	CASSPYQLTQYF	TGTGCCAGCAGCCCGTACCAACTTACGCAGTATTTT
TRBV9	TRBJ2-3	.	.	CASSPSTDTQYF	TGTGCCAGCAGTCCTAGCACAGATACGCAGTATTTT
TRBV10-3	TRBJ2-7	.	.	CATTLAPSSYEQYF	TGTGCCACGACCCTAGCGCCAAGCTCCTACGAGCAGTACTTC
TRBV7-9	TRBJ2-1	TRBD2	.	CSSSKERGGLLHNEQFF	TGTTCCAGCAGCAAAGAGCGGGGGGGCCTTCTACACAATGAGCAGTTCTTC
TRBV29-1	TRBJ2-1	TRBD2	.	CSAGLAGGAPRNEQFF	TGCAGCGCGGGACTAGCGGGGGGGGCTCCAAGGAATGAGCAGTTCTTC
TRBV5-1	TRBJ2-7	TRBD1	.	CASSVDRAEQYF	TGCGCCAGCAGCGTGGACAGGGCCGAGCAGTACTTC
TRBV5-7	TRBJ1-4	.	.	CASSLLPGGREKLFF	TGTGCCAGCAGCCTCCTGCCCGGCGGAAGAGAAAAACTGTTTTTT
TRBV6-6	TRBJ1-5	.	.	CASSSMGGIGQPQHF	TGTGCCAGCAGTTCCATGGGGGGAATCGGTCAGCCCCAGCATTTT
TRBV9	TRBJ2-2	TRBD2	once	CASSVTSGTTTGELFF	TGTGCCAGCAGCGTTACTAGCGGGACCACAACCGGGGAGCTGTTTTTT
TRBV4-1	TRBJ2-2	TRBD2	.	CASSHQTSGVTGELFF	TGCGCCAGCAGCCATCAGACTAGCGGGGTCACCGGGGAGCTGTTTTTT
TRBV6-5	TRBJ2-7	.	.	CASRPREGFYEQYF	TGTGCCAGCAGACCGAGAGAGGGATTCTACGAGCAGTACTTC
TRBV27	TRBJ2-7	TRBD2	.	CASSPRTSGAYEQYF	TGTGCCAGCAGTCCCCGGACTAGCGGGGCCTACGAGCAGTACTTC
TRBV11-2	TRBJ2-1	TRBD2	.	CASSPIGLGISYNEQFF	TGTGCCAGCAGCCCCATCGGACTAGGGATATCCTACAATGAGCAGTTCTTC
TRBV16	TRBJ1-3	.	.	CASSRERNTIYF	TGTGCCAGCAGCCGGGAGAGAAACACCATATATTTT
TRBV4-2	TRBJ2-5	TRBD2	.	CASSLRAGGPQETQYF	TGTGCCAGCAGCCTCAGAGCGGGGGGGCCACAAGAGACCCAGTACTTC
TRBV5-1	TRBJ2-1	TRBD2	.	CASSFLAGGPLNEQFF	TGCGCCAGCAGCTTTCTAGCGGGGGGGCCCCTCAATGAGCAGTTCTTC
TRBV4-1	TRBJ2-7	.	few	CASSRGTGSRDEQYF	TGCGCCAGCAGCCGAGGAACAGGGTCTCGAGACGAGCAGTACTTC
TRBV7-9	TRBJ1-1	.	.	CASRFQVNTEAFF	TGTGCCAGCAGGTTCCAGGTGAACACTGAAGCTTTCTTT